What follows are 15 T cell receptor beta chains derived from one specimen sequenced in a study of beta chain features in type 1 diabetes. As every portion of the isolated RNA was reverse transcribed, the sequencing read expressed TCRB transcripts. Assay used: immunoSEQ multiplex PCR; TCRdb lists only in-frame clones, some missing. Of 600,000 or so clones detected, 11% to 15% appear once; the ten largest clones hold just under 0.04%. These receptors have no known antigen. Findings of the study overall: Type 1 diabetes patients had TCRB CDR3s that were shorter (moderately but significantly so) in all four CD4+ subsets.

The specimen was naive CD4+ T cells from blood. Every receptor here comes from a man younger than 30 with type 1 diabetes.

This sequence joins TRBV6-1 and TRBJ2-6, with no clear D. Germline V lookup: CDR1 MNHNS, CDR2 SASEGT. V dropped 5 bases and J dropped 1 base, with 9 bases sitting between them. This CDR3 has 15 amino acids. For the CDR3, the DNA is TGTGCCAGCAGTCCGGTGGTGTCTGGGGCCAACGTCCTGACTTTC. Its protein is CASSPVVSGANVLTF.

This clone was recorded a few times. Here the CDR3 reads CASMTSGLSSGANVLTF. For the CDR3, the DNA is TGCGCCAGTATGACTAGCGGGCTTAGCTCTGGGGCCAACGTCCTGACTTTC. V is TRBV5-1 and J is TRBJ2-6; 10 positions agree with TRBD2. The V and J ends lost 8 bases and 0 bases, in that order; junction bases with no gene match: 8. The CDR3 runs to 17 residues. Germline lookup yields CDR1 SGHRS and CDR2 YFSETQ. The full variable domain, with the rest looked up from reference TRBV5-1 and TRBJ2-6, is KAGVTQTPRYLIKTRGQQVTLSCSPISGHRSVSWYQQTPGQGLQFLFEYFSETQRNKGNFPGRFSGRQFSNSRSEMNVSTLELGDSALYLCASMTSGLSSGANVLTFGAGSRLTVL.

The rearrangement joins TRBV7-9 to TRBJ2-2; D gene uncertain. With 1 base removed from V and 0 bases from J, the gap between germline ends came to 3 bases. The CDR3 is made up of 14 amino acids. Looked up from germline, CDR1 is SEHNR and CDR2 is FQNEAQ (reference sequence). The CDR3 spells CASSLGANTGELFF. In DNA, the CDR3 is TGTGCCAGCAGCTTAGGGGCGAACACCGGGGAGCTGTTTTTT.

In this sample, this clone turned up a few times. This chain links TRBV25-1 with TRBJ2-7; TRBD1 agrees at 7 bases. V was pared by 10 bases and J by 7 bases, with 10 bases of the junction left unmatched. The CDR3 length is 12 residues. Germline CDR1 MGHDK, CDR2 SYGVNS. The chain's CDR3 is CATHDRAGEQYF. Here the CDR3 DNA reads TGTGCCACCCACGACAGGGCTGGGGAGCAGTACTTC.

This clone was observed a handful of times. The CDR3: CASSPLTGFSKDTEAFF. CDR3 sequence (DNA): TGTGCCAGCAGTCCCTTGACAGGGTTTTCAAAGGACACTGAAGCTTTCTTT. This chain links TRBV5-6 with TRBJ1-1; TRBD1 agrees at 7 bases. Germline V gene data show CDR1 as SGHDT and CDR2 as YYEEEE. The CDR3 is made up of 17 amino acids. V lost 5 bases and J lost 3; bases outside the gene matches: 16.

The chain couples TRBV5-1 to TRBJ1-1, with 9 bases lining up with TRBD1. Germline V gives CDR1 SGHRS, CDR2 YFSETQ. The CDR3 contains 14 residues. Trimming removed 6 bases from V and 5 bases from J; junction bases left unmatched: 8. This CDR3 is CASKQGAVGTEAFF. Here the CDR3 DNA reads TGCGCCAGCAAACAGGGGGCGGTTGGAACTGAAGCTTTCTTT.

Only a few counts were recorded for this clone. This chain connects TRBV30 to TRBJ1-2; D is possibly TRBD1 (5 bases). This CDR3 has 14 amino acids. Germline assignment: CDR1 GTSNPN and CDR2 SVGIG (reference sequence). Trimming cost V 2 bases and J 5 bases, with 15 bases left between them. Here the CDR3 reads CAWSFGGVRYGYTF. As DNA, the CDR3 is TGTGCCTGGAGTTTTGGGGGAGTTCGGTATGGCTACACCTTC.

This clone was seen more than once but under ten times. This chain joins TRBV5-1 and TRBJ2-5, with 7 bases fitting TRBD1. There are 14 residues in the CDR3. V shed 4 bases, J shed 2 bases, and the junction held 5 bases outside the gene matches. Looked up from germline, CDR1 is SGHRS and CDR2 is YFSETQ. CDR3 protein: CASSMGQMQETQYF. CDR3 in DNA: TGCGCCAGCAGCATGGGACAGATGCAAGAGACCCAGTACTTC.

The table lists this clone with a few counts. CDR3 coding DNA: TGCGCCAGCAGCCAAGAACCGGCCACGGATACGCAGTATTTT. This sequence encodes CASSQEPATDTQYF. The genes are TRBV4-1 and TRBJ2-3; D not resolved. Germline V gene lookup returns CDR1 MGHRA and CDR2 YSYEKL. V dropped 0 bases and J dropped 6 bases, with 10 bases sitting between them. CDR3 length: 14 amino acids.

The chain uses TRBV29-1 and TRBJ1-5; D not resolved. The CDR3 length is 14 residues. CDR1 is SQVTM and CDR2 is ANQGSEA in the germline V gene. Trimming shortened V by 7 bases and J by 2 bases, and 15 bases separated the two germline ends. The CDR3 loop is CSAATDIRNQPQHF. The CDR3 DNA sequence: TGCAGCGCTGCCACAGACATTCGCAATCAGCCCCAGCATTTT.

This sequence joins TRBV11-2 and TRBJ2-3; 10 nucleotides agree with TRBD1. V lost 4 bases and J lost 1; bases outside the gene matches: 2. The CDR3 loop spans 15 amino acids. The germline gives CDR1 SGHAT, CDR2 FQNNGV. In DNA, the CDR3 is TGTGCCAGCAGCTCAGGACAGGGGGGCACAGATACGCAGTATTTT. Protein product: CASSSGQGGTDTQYF.

CDR3 amino acids: CASSPPSRSIDIAAFF. The CDR3, as DNA: TGTGCCAGCTCACCACCGTCCCGCTCAATTGACATCGCAGCTTTCTTT. The genes are TRBV18 and TRBJ1-1; D is uncertain. The V gene's germline CDR1 is KGHSH and CDR2 LQKENI. Trimming removed 0 bases from V and 10 bases from J, with 21 bases in between. The CDR3 extends over 16 amino acids.

This clone was picked up a small number of times. The rearrangement links TRBV4-3 to TRBJ1-1, with a weak D call TRBD1 (5 bases). In germline, CDR1 is LGHNA, CDR2 YSLEER. The CDR3 is 14 amino acids. V lost 5 bases, J lost 6 bases, and 16 bases lay in between. The CDR3 spells CASSNQGAPSEAFF. The CDR3 DNA reads as TGCGCCAGCAGCAACCAGGGCGCACCTTCTGAAGCTTTCTTT.

V gene TRBV28 combines with J gene TRBJ1-2; D gene uncertain. Germline V gene sequence: CDR1 MDHEN, CDR2 SYDVKM. Trimming removed 1 base at V and 6 bases at J, with 6 bases between. The CDR3 sequence is 12 residues long. The CDR3 loop is CASSLLHDGYTF. The CDR3 DNA reads TGTGCCAGCAGTTTATTACATGATGGCTACACCTTC.

The sample holds a few counts of this clone. This rearrangement joins TRBV5-1 to TRBJ2-7, with a weak D call TRBD1 (5 bases). The CDR3 has 18 amino acids. With 6 bases removed from V and 0 bases from J, the gap between germline ends came to 25 bases. Germline CDR1 reads SGHRS; CDR2 reads YFSETQ. The CDR3 loop is CASTPDWGRTSSSYEQYF. In DNA form, the CDR3 reads TGCGCCAGCACACCCGACTGGGGCCGAACCTCAAGCTCCTACGAGCAGTACTTC.